This T cell receptor beta chain stems from a study of radiation and T cells in renal cell carcinoma. This CDR3 is built from 14 residues. With V trimmed by 4 bases and J by 9 bases, 2 bases remained unmatched. Time point noted: blood 4 weeks post-SBRT, at nephrectomy. The treatment denotes: 15 Gy SBRT to primary tumor, nephrectomy 4 weeks later. Nephrectomy followed 15 Gy stereotactic body radiation by 4 weeks. The patient's renal cell carcinoma had clear cell pathology. Libraries were prepared by immunoSEQ multiplex PCR; TCRdb keeps only in-frame clonotypes and omits some of them. This sample has 150,000 or so clones; 88% occur once, and the top ten carry around 11%.

The input for sequencing was blood, taken from a patient whose treatment included radiotherapy and nephrectomy. V is TRBV23-1 and J is TRBJ1-6; 11 bases match TRBD1. TRBV23-1 is an open reading frame, and its role is uncertain. The clonotype was recovered from a woman aged 50 to 65 with renal cell carcinoma. DNA for the CDR3: TGCGCCAGCAGTCCCGGACAGGGGGCTTCACCCCTCCACTTT. It specifies CASSPGQGASPLHF.